This T cell receptor beta chain was profiled in a study of T cell responses to AZD1222 COVID-19 vaccine. Researchers grouped second doses given at about 4 or about 12 weeks into one pool. Germline V lookup: CDR1 SGHTA, CDR2 FQGNSA. V lost 1 base to trimming and J lost 3 bases; unmatched junction nucleotides: 5. CDR3 length: 15 amino acids. Using immunoSEQ multiplex PCR, the repertoire was profiled, and TCRdb retains in-frame clones only, with some absent. Of some 140,000 clones in the sample, 70% to 90% were seen once. This receptor was identified in an adult who received the AZD1222 COVID-19 vaccine. The material sequenced was peripheral blood, taken 28 days after the second AZD1222 dose. This sequence joins TRBV7-2 and TRBJ2-7; TRBD2 matches 8 bases. DNA for the CDR3: TGTGCCAGCAGCTTAGACAGCGGGAGCTTCTACGAGCAGTACTTC. Amino acids: CASSLDSGSFYEQYF.